The rows below give T cell receptor beta chains drawn from one sample of a study of beta chain features in type 1 diabetes. Profiling relied on immunoSEQ multiplex PCR, and the TCRdb table lists in-frame clones only, not all of them. The sample carries about 340,000 clones, roughly 8.8% recorded once. The source material was central memory CD4+ T cells from blood. The source of these receptors is a man younger than 40 with type 1 diabetes. Both conserved end residues are part of each CDR3. Only some rows state a clone size, as once, few, many or a class for expanded clones.

CDR3 length: 14
V gene: TRBV5-1
clone size: once
J gene: TRBJ1-2
CDR3 protein: CASSLDRAGYGYTF

CDR3 length: 16
V gene: TRBV10-3
clone size: few
J gene: TRBJ2-7
CDR3 protein: CAISAGGGQGLYEQYF

CDR3 length: 15
V gene: TRBV9
clone size: few
J gene: TRBJ1-1
CDR3 protein: CASSTGGGRRTEAFF

CDR3 length: 17
V gene: TRBV5-4
clone size: NA
J gene: TRBJ2-5
CDR3 protein: CASSPTWGSPAQETQYF

CDR3 length: 11
V gene: TRBV20-1
clone size: once
J gene: TRBJ2-2
CDR3 protein: CSAPSTGELFF

CDR3 length: 18
V gene: TRBV10-3
clone size: few
J gene: TRBJ1-1
CDR3 protein: CAISETWSGTGAGTEAFF

CDR3 length: 14
V gene: TRBV6-5
clone size: NA
J gene: TRBJ2-1
CDR3 protein: CASRGTGSQREQFF

CDR3 length: 16
V gene: TRBV7-8
clone size: few
J gene: TRBJ1-3
CDR3 protein: CASSPGEGWSGNTIYF

CDR3 length: 15
V gene: TRBV27
clone size: few
J gene: TRBJ1-1
CDR3 protein: CASSPTTYDRNEAFF

CDR3 length: 14
V gene: TRBV6-5
clone size: many
J gene: TRBJ2-2
CDR3 protein: CASSRQGNTGELFF

CDR3 length: 14
V gene: TRBV30
clone size: NA
J gene: TRBJ2-7
CDR3 protein: CAWSVPDRGYEQYF

CDR3 length: 16
V gene: TRBV19
clone size: few
J gene: TRBJ1-5
CDR3 protein: CASSNGNGGANQPQHF

CDR3 length: 14
V gene: TRBV25-1
clone size: few
J gene: TRBJ2-7
CDR3 protein: CASRATDRSYEQYF

CDR3 length: 12
V gene: TRBV30
clone size: few
J gene: TRBJ2-7
CDR3 protein: CASGQGPYEQYF

CDR3 length: 14
V gene: TRBV6-1
clone size: few
J gene: TRBJ1-5
CDR3 protein: CATILGRENQPQHF

CDR3 length: 12
V gene: TRBV29-1
clone size: few
J gene: TRBJ1-2
CDR3 protein: CSATGLAYGYTF